These 24 T cell receptor beta chains were sequenced from one sample in a study of beta chain features in type 1 diabetes. Study-wide results and caveats: Shorter TCRB CDR3s, moderately but significantly so, were found in Type 1 diabetes patients in all four CD4+ subsets.

Reverse transcription of all isolated RNA meant that expressed TCRB transcripts were sequenced. TCRdb's copy holds only in-frame clones and misses some; the assay was immunoSEQ multiplex PCR. The data hold 600,000 to 700,000 clones, with roughly 13% observed a single time. These TCRs' antigens remain unknown. The sequenced sample was naive CD4+ T cells from blood. These receptors all stem from a man aged 18 to 30 with type 1 diabetes.

The chain recombines TRBV7-9 with TRBJ2-1; the D gene is possibly TRBD2 (5 bases). Germline values: CDR1 SEHNR, CDR2 FQNEAQ (reference sequence). The germline V and J ends were trimmed by 1 base and 0 bases, with 10 bases remaining between them. This CDR3 spans 16 amino acids. The CDR3 reads CASSLEVGSSYNEQFF. As DNA, the CDR3 is TGTGCCAGCAGCTTAGAGGTGGGGAGCTCCTACAATGAGCAGTTCTTC.

The V call is TRBV20-1, the J call TRBJ2-4; TRBD2 might be the D (5 bases). V lost 1 base, J lost 7 bases, and 5 bases lay in between. This CDR3 comprises 11 residues. In germline, CDR1 is DFQATT, CDR2 SNEGSKA (reference sequence). CDR3 region: CSARAGNIQYF. CDR3 nucleotides: TGCAGTGCTAGAGCGGGGAACATTCAGTACTTC.

The V gene is TRBV2, the J gene TRBJ2-3; the D gene is possibly TRBD2 (6 bases). CDR3 length: 15 residues. V was trimmed by 4 bases and J by 2 bases, leaving 13 bases between them. CDR1 is SNHLY, CDR2 FYNNEI, per germline. This CDR3 reads CASSGSGLLTDTQYF. The CDR3 bases are TGTGCCAGCAGTGGTTCGGGACTCCTCACAGATACGCAGTATTTT.

This clone has more than one count but fewer than ten. This chain links TRBV6-6 with TRBJ1-1, with 10 bases fitting TRBD1. The length of the CDR3 is 16 residues. V lost 0 bases to trimming and J lost 5 bases; unmatched junction nucleotides: 6. Germline loops: CDR1 MNHNY, CDR2 SVGAGI (reference sequence). CDR3 in DNA: TGTGCCAGCAGTTACTCGGGGACAGGGGTAGAAACTGAAGCTTTCTTT. This encodes CASSYSGTGVETEAFF.

This clone came up a few times. The chain employs TRBV19 and TRBJ2-7, with D possibly TRBD2 on 5 matching bases. CDR1 and CDR2 (germline): LNHDA, SQIVND (reference sequence). The CDR3 consists of 16 residues. Trimming removed 4 bases at V and 4 bases at J, with 20 bases between. The CDR3: CASSKRSYSTPYEQYF. CDR3 sequence (DNA): TGTGCCAGTAGTAAGCGGTCGTATTCAACCCCTTACGAGCAGTACTTC.

The V call is TRBV7-2, the J call TRBJ1-1, with a tentative D call TRBD1 (6 bases). Trimming pared 1 base from V and 1 base from J, leaving 10 bases between. CDR1 is SGHTA and CDR2 is FQGNSA in the germline V gene. The CDR3 is made up of 15 amino acids. The CDR3 loop is CASSLVQGPNTEAFF. The CDR3 region has the DNA TGTGCCAGCAGCTTAGTCCAGGGGCCGAACACTGAAGCTTTCTTT.

This clone came up a few times. The chain recombines TRBV10-2 with TRBJ1-3, with TRBD1 matching over 10 bases. In germline, CDR1 is WSHSY, CDR2 SAAADI. Trimming removed 7 bases from V and 4 bases from J; junction bases left unmatched: 7. This CDR3 spans 15 amino acids. CDR3 nucleotides: TGCGCCAGCATTGGGACAGGGGCATCGGGAAACACCATATATTTT. This translates into CASIGTGASGNTIYF.

This clone was detected only a few times. In DNA form, the CDR3 reads TGCAGCGTTTCCTACAGCCCCTACGAGCAGTACTTC. Translated: CSVSYSPYEQYF. V gene TRBV29-1 combines with J gene TRBJ2-5; D unclear. The assigned J gene may be wrong: the sequence end matches TRBJ2-7 better. The CDR3 has 12 residues. Germline lookup yields CDR1 SQVTM and CDR2 ANQGSEA.

This chain joins TRBV5-4 and TRBJ1-4; possibly TRBD1 for D (6 bases). Germline CDR1 and CDR2: SGHNT and YYREEE (reference sequence). The CDR3 extends over 17 amino acids. V lost 4 bases to trimming and J lost 4 bases, with 20 bases between them. CDR3 coding DNA: TGTGCCAGCAGCCCTACGACAGGCATCGTGGGTAATGAAAAACTGTTTTTT. It is translated as CASSPTTGIVGNEKLFF.

This rearrangement joins TRBV4-1 to TRBJ2-3; 7 bases map to TRBD2. V lost 2 bases to trimming and J lost 1 base; unmatched junction nucleotides: 9. The germline gives CDR1 MGHRA, CDR2 YSYEKL. This CDR3 is 17 amino acids long. CDR3 coding DNA: TGCGCCAGCAGCCAACGGGAGCGGGGCCCCGGCACAGATACGCAGTATTTT. Protein sequence: CASSQRERGPGTDTQYF.

The V gene is TRBV19, the J gene TRBJ1-5; 7 bases map to TRBD1. V was clipped by 5 bases and J by 4 bases; unmatched bases: 8. The germline V gene has CDR1 LNHDA and CDR2 SQIVND (reference sequence). The CDR3 sequence is 15 residues long. The CDR3 region has the DNA TGTGCCAGTAGTCGCACAGGGGATGGAAATCAGCCCCAGCATTTT. Protein: CASSRTGDGNQPQHF.

The chain recombines TRBV5-4 with TRBJ2-2; D is perhaps TRBD1 (6 bases). V lost 2 bases, J lost 5 bases, and 16 bases lay in between. Germline V gene lookup returns CDR1 SGHNT and CDR2 YYREEE (reference sequence). This CDR3 spans 16 amino acids. Here the CDR3 reads CASSLSRQAETGELFF. For the CDR3, the DNA is TGTGCCAGCAGCTTATCGCGACAGGCAGAGACCGGGGAGCTGTTTTTT. Supplemented by reference TRBV5-4 and TRBJ2-2, the full variable domain reads ETGVTQSPTHLIKTRGQQVTLRCSSQSGHNTVSWYQQALGQGPQFIFQYYREEENGRGNFPPRFSGLQFPNYSSELNVNALELDDSALYLCASSLSRQAETGELFFGEGSRLTVL.

In the case of this clone: Other DNA variants within this sample encode the same CDR3. The gene calls are TRBV30 and TRBJ2-5, with TRBD2 matching over 11 bases. Germline V lookup: CDR1 GTSNPN, CDR2 SVGIG (reference sequence). The V gene end was trimmed by 2 bases and the J gene end by 4 bases; junction bases not matched to a gene: 6. The CDR3 runs 15 residues. CDR3 sequence (DNA): TGTGCCTGGAGTCCCCTAGCGGGGGGCCGAGAGACCCAGTACTTC. Its protein product is CAWSPLAGGRETQYF.

This clone was detected a few times. The CDR3 reads CASTSFGRGGGYTF. The CDR3 DNA reads TGCGCCAGTACGTCGTTTGGCAGGGGAGGAGGCTACACCTTC. This chain uses TRBV5-1 with TRBJ1-2; TRBD1 is a possible D gene (6 bases). V was clipped by 8 bases and J by 8 bases, with 22 bases between them. CDR3 length: 14 residues. CDR1 and CDR2 (germline): SGHRS, YFSETQ.

This rearrangement joins TRBV18 to TRBJ2-7, with D unresolved. CDR3 length: 13 amino acids. Trimming took 2 bases from V and 6 from J, leaving 11 bases between them. Per the germline V gene, CDR1 is KGHSH and CDR2 is LQKENI. CDR3 sequence reads: CASSPIQAREQYF. The CDR3, as DNA: TGTGCCAGCTCACCAATCCAGGCCCGCGAGCAGTACTTC.

This chain joins TRBV11-2 and TRBJ2-7; no reliable D call. This CDR3 has 13 residues. Trimming took 1 base from V and 6 from J, leaving 10 bases between them. Per the germline V gene, CDR1 is SGHAT and CDR2 is FQNNGV. The CDR3 DNA is TGTGCCAGCAGCTTAGTTGGGTATGGCGAGCAGTACTTC. Residues: CASSLVGYGEQYF.

V usage is TRBV19 and J usage is TRBJ2-7; D possibly corresponds to TRBD1 (5 bases). V was trimmed by 6 bases and J by 0 bases, leaving 9 bases between them. CDR3 length: 13 amino acids. In germline, CDR1 is LNHDA, CDR2 SQIVND (reference sequence). The CDR3 bases are TGTGCCAGTAGCACGGACACCTCCTACGAGCAGTACTTC. Translating gives CASSTDTSYEQYF.

The rearrangement links TRBV12-5 to TRBJ2-7; D may correspond to TRBD1 or TRBD2 (5 bases each). Germline V gene data show CDR1 as LGHNT and CDR2 as FRNRAP. Between the trimmed V and J ends, which lost 8 bases and 1 base, there was a span of 15 bases. The CDR3 is 14 residues long. CDR3 DNA sequence: TGTGCTAGTTTCGGGGACGGAGCTTCCTACGAGCAGTACTTC. This gives the protein CASFGDGASYEQYF.

This clone was recorded a few times. The V call is TRBV5-6, the J call TRBJ2-4, with no clear D. The germline V gene encodes CDR1 SGHDT and CDR2 YYEEEE. This CDR3 is 14 amino acids long. Trimming pared 3 bases from V and 2 bases from J, leaving 9 bases between. CDR3 coding DNA: TGTGCCAGCAGCTCGACATTTACCAAAAACATTCAGTACTTC. It translates to CASSSTFTKNIQYF.

The chain uses TRBV5-1 and TRBJ1-2; D is uncertain. CDR1 is SGHRS and CDR2 is YFSETQ in the germline V gene. V lost 3 bases to trimming and J lost 2 bases, with 11 bases between them. This CDR3 comprises 14 residues. The CDR3 spells CASSWSDGNYGYTF. The CDR3 bases are TGCGCCAGCAGCTGGTCAGACGGGAACTATGGCTACACCTTC.

The chain carries TRBV7-2 and TRBJ1-1; 7 bases agree with TRBD1. The length of the CDR3 is 15 residues. Germline loops: CDR1 SGHTA, CDR2 FQGNSA. The J segment lost 0 bases and the V segment lost 5 bases, leaving 6 bases of the junction unmatched. This chain's CDR3 is CASSPRDSLNTEAFF. The CDR3 DNA follows: TGTGCCAGCAGCCCACGGGACAGCTTGAACACTGAAGCTTTCTTT.

The chain uses TRBV6-5 and TRBJ2-2; 12 bases are shared with TRBD2. V lost 5 bases, J lost 4 bases, and 2 bases stayed unmatched. The CDR3 has 15 amino acids. Germline CDR1 and CDR2: MNHEY and SVGAGI. The CDR3, as DNA: TGTGCCAGCAGTCAGGGACTAGCGGGCACCGGGGAGCTGTTTTTT. Translated: CASSQGLAGTGELFF.

This chain joins TRBV15 and TRBJ1-5; the D is unclear. Trimming took off 1 base at V and 2 bases at J, with 9 bases between the two ends. The CDR3 covers 15 residues. Germline V CDR1 and CDR2: LNHNV, YYDKDF (reference sequence). CDR3 bases: TGTGCCACCAGCAGAGTTAGCGGGGGCAATCAGCCCCAGCATTTT. The encoded protein is CATSRVSGGNQPQHF. Based on the CDR3 plus reference TRBV15 and TRBJ1-5, the full variable domain is DAMVIQNPRYQVTQFGKPVTLSCSQTLNHNVMYWYQQKSSQAPKLLFHYYDKDFNNEADTPDNFQSRRPNTSFCFLDIRSPGLGDTAMYLCATSRVSGGNQPQHFGDGTRLSIL.

The chain employs TRBV4-1 and TRBJ1-5; D not resolved. Between the trimmed V and J ends, which lost 6 bases and 4 bases, there was a span of 16 bases. The CDR3 covers 15 residues. CDR1 is MGHRA and CDR2 is YSYEKL in the germline V gene. This chain's CDR3 is CASRRSTVENQPQHF. The CDR3 coding sequence is TGCGCCAGCAGGAGGTCCACGGTGGAGAATCAGCCCCAGCATTTT.